The text below deals with one T cell receptor (beta chain). Its specificity is unknown. Germline-derived CDR1 and CDR2 are MDHEN and SYDVKM. V lost 7 bases and J lost 7; bases outside the gene matches: 11. This CDR3 spans 14 amino acids. Everyone who donated was a Caucasian adult who lived in Nashville, Tennessee. The data originate from a study of shared clonotypes between healthy human individuals. Study as a whole: Donors had three CD4 naive, three CD4 memory, two CD8 naive and one CD8 memory plate apiece.

This was a deep-level run. Method: immunoSEQ multiplex PCR; TCRdb's copy keeps in-frame clones and lacks some. The profile covers roughly 2,500,000 clones, with approximately 93% appearing a single time and approximately 0.36% taken by the ten largest. Study conclusions and caveats: Sequencing depth was predicted to influence how clonotypes are shared among donors.

The clonotype originates from a man aged 18-30 years in good health. Some clones in this sample may be carry-over from other donors' samples. This chain joins TRBV28 and TRBJ2-7; 9 bases fit TRBD2. Sequencing input: naive CD4+ T cells from PBMCs. As for subset: CD45RA+ positively selected. Written as DNA, the CDR3 is TGTGCCAGCAACTCGGCGGGAGGGCCGTTAGAGCAGTACTTC. It translates to CASNSAGGPLEQYF.